These 10 T cell receptor beta chains were sequenced from one sample in a study of shared clonotypes between healthy human individuals. This table comes from immunoSEQ multiplex PCR, and its TCRdb copy is limited to in-frame clones, with some not included. The top ten clones hold 13% of a sample with roughly 500,000 clones, about four fifths of them seen once. Material: PBMCs. These receptors originate from a woman aged 40-49 years in good health. Some clones in this sample may be carry-over from other donors' samples.

CDR3 sequence (DNA): TGCGCCAGCAGCTTCAGGACAGGGGGCTTTACAGATACGCAGTATTTT. It codes for CASSFRTGGFTDTQYF. The chain couples TRBV5-1 to TRBJ2-3; TRBD1 matches at 11 bases. Germline V gene data show CDR1 as SGHRS and CDR2 as YFSETQ. This CDR3 is built from 16 residues. V shed 2 bases and J 3 bases; nucleotides not matched to a gene: 5. Filled out from reference TRBV5-1 and TRBJ2-3, the complete variable domain reads KAGVTQTPRYLIKTRGQQVTLSCSPISGHRSVSWYQQTPGQGLQFLFEYFSETQRNKGNFPGRFSGRQFSNSRSEMNVSTLELGDSALYLCASSFRTGGFTDTQYFGPGTRLTVL.

The V and J genes are TRBV29-1 and TRBJ2-7, with D maybe TRBD2 (5 bases). The ends were cut back, 0 bases at V and 2 bases at J, with 14 bases in the middle. There are 15 residues in the CDR3. CDR1 and CDR2 (germline): SQVTM, ANQGSEA. CDR3 sequence reads: CSVEDRRLPTYEQYF. CDR3 DNA sequence: TGCAGCGTTGAAGATCGGAGACTACCAACCTACGAGCAGTACTTC.

The genes are TRBV11-2 and TRBJ2-7; 9 bases map to TRBD2. V lost 4 bases and J lost 5; bases outside the gene matches: 12. This CDR3 is 16 amino acids long. Per the germline V gene, CDR1 is SGHAT and CDR2 is FQNNGV. CDR3: CASSSSRGRAAHEQYF. The CDR3 bases are TGTGCCAGCAGCTCTTCCCGCGGGAGGGCCGCCCACGAGCAGTACTTC.

As DNA, the CDR3 is TGTGCCAGCAGATCTCGCCGGGACGTCAATGAGCAGTTCTTC. Translation: CASRSRRDVNEQFF. V gene TRBV5-5 combines with J gene TRBJ2-1; D tentatively reads TRBD1 or TRBD2 (5 bases each). In germline, CDR1 is SGHKS, CDR2 YYEKEE (reference sequence). The germline V and J ends were trimmed by 5 bases and 6 bases, with 15 bases remaining between them. CDR3 length: 14 residues.

The rearrangement links TRBV6-1 to TRBJ2-7; D gene ambiguous. Germline V lookup: CDR1 MNHNS, CDR2 SASEGT. V dropped 2 bases and J dropped 3 bases, with 20 bases sitting between them. This CDR3 comprises 17 residues. The CDR3 bases are TGTGCCAGCAGTGAACGGCCAAGCCCGCTGGCCCACTACGAGCAGTACTTC. This translates into CASSERPSPLAHYEQYF.

This clone was seen only a few times. At the DNA level, this CDR3 is encoded by other sequences in the same sample as well. V usage is TRBV5-1 and J usage is TRBJ2-5; 7 nucleotides line up with TRBD1. With V trimmed by 3 bases and J by 5 bases, 7 bases remained unmatched. Germline V gives CDR1 SGHRS, CDR2 YFSETQ. CDR3 length: 14 amino acids. As DNA, the CDR3 is TGCGCCAGCAGCTCCCGACAGGGTGGGGAGACCCAGTACTTC. Translating it yields CASSSRQGGETQYF. Full variable domain (rest looked up from reference TRBV5-1 and TRBJ2-5): KAGVTQTPRYLIKTRGQQVTLSCSPISGHRSVSWYQQTPGQGLQFLFEYFSETQRNKGNFPGRFSGRQFSNSRSEMNVSTLELGDSALYLCASSSRQGGETQYFGPGTRLLVL.

DNA for the CDR3: TGTGCCAGCAGTCCCAGACTAGCGGGAGGAGGGTATGAGCAGTTCTTC. This codes for CASSPRLAGGGYEQFF. This chain links TRBV27 with TRBJ2-1; 13 nucleotides agree with TRBD2. The CDR3 is 16 amino acids. The V gene end was trimmed by 5 bases and the J gene end by 8 bases; junction bases not matched to a gene: 9. Germline loops: CDR1 MNHEY, CDR2 SMNVEV (reference sequence).

This chain joins TRBV10-3 and TRBJ2-2; D gene unclear. V lost 4 bases, J lost 1 base, and 10 bases lay in between. This CDR3 spans 15 amino acids. CDR1 and CDR2 (germline): ENHRY, SYGVKD. The CDR3 reads CAISARQWNTGELFF. In DNA, the CDR3 is TGTGCCATCAGTGCCAGGCAGTGGAACACCGGGGAGCTGTTTTTT.

J is TRBJ2-2 and V is TRBV7-9; TRBD2 aligns across 8 bases. This CDR3 contains 15 residues. The V segment lost 5 bases and the J segment 3 bases; nucleotides outside the gene matches: 5. CDR1 is SEHNR and CDR2 is FQNEAQ in the germline V gene (reference sequence). CDR3 bases: TGTGCCAGCAGCCGGAACGGGGGGGACACCGGGGAGCTGTTTTTT. It yields the protein CASSRNGGDTGELFF.

This clone has just one count. The J gene is TRBJ2-1, the V gene TRBV28; D is perhaps TRBD1 or TRBD2 (5 bases each). V lost 8 bases and J 0 bases, leaving 11 bases between the germline ends. Germline CDR1 is MDHEN and CDR2 is SYDVKM. The CDR3 runs to 14 residues. The CDR3 nucleotides read TGTGCCAGCGGGACCACTTCCTCCTACAATGAGCAGTTCTTC. Amino acids: CASGTTSSYNEQFF.